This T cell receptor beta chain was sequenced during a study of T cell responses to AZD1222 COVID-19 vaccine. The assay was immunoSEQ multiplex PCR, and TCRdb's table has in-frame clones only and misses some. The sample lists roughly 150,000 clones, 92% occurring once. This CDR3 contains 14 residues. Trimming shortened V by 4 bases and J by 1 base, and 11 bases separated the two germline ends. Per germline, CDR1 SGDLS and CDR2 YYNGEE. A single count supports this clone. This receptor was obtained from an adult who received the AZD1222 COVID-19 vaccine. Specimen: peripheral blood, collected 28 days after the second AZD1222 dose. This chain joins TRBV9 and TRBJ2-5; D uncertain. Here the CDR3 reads CASSSNGFQETQYF. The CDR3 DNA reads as TGTGCCAGCAGCTCCAACGGGTTCCAAGAGACCCAGTACTTC.